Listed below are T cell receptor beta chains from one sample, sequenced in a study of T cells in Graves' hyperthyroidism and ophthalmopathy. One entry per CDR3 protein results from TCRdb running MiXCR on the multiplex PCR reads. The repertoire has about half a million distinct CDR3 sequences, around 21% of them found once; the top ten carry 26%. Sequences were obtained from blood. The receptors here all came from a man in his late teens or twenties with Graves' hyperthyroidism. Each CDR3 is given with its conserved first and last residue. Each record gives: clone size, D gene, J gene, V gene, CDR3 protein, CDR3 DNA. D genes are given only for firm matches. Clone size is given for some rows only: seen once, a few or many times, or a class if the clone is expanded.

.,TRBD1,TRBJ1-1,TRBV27,CASTLDRDRGEAFF,TGTGCCAGCACCCTAGACAGGGATCGTGGTGAAGCTTTCTTT
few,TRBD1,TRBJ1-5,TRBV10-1,CASRKGVTGEVQPQHF,TGCGCCAGCAGGAAAGGGGTAACAGGGGAGGTTCAGCCCCAGCATTTT
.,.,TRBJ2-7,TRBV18,CASSQTGRSLAEQYF,TGTGCCAGCTCTCAGACAGGGAGGAGTCTCGCCGAGCAGTACTTC
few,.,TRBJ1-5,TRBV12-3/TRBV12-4,CASSVGGVGNQPQHF,TGTGCCAGCAGTGTGGGGGGCGTTGGCAATCAGCCCCAGCATTTT
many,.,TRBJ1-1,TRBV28,CASSLFGGDTEAFF,TGTGCCAGCAGTTTATTCGGGGGGGACACTGAAGCTTTCTTT
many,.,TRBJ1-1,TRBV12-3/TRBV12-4,CASSISRTEAFF,TGTGCCAGCAGTATCTCCCGCACTGAAGCTTTCTTT
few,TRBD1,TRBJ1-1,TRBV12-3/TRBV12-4,CASNFGDRGAEAFF,TGTGCCAGCAATTTTGGGGACAGGGGCGCTGAAGCTTTCTTT
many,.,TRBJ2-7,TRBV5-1,CASSLETLGEQYF,TGCGCCAGCAGCTTGGAAACGCTGGGGGAGCAGTACTTC
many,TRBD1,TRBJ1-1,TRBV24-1,CATSSTGGNTEAFF,TGTGCCACCAGTTCTACAGGGGGGAACACTGAAGCTTTCTTT
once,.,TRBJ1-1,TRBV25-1,CASSDQGLITEAFF,TGTGCCAGCAGTGATCAGGGGTTGATCACTGAAGCTTTCTTT
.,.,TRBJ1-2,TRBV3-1,CASSQDGDSNYGYTF,TGTGCCAGCAGCCAAGACGGAGACAGTAACTATGGCTACACCTTC
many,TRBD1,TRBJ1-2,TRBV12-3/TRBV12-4,CASSSEGQGDYGYTF,TGTGCCAGCAGTAGTGAAGGACAGGGGGACTATGGCTACACCTTC
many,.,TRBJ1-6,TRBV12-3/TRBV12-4,CASSLTTVPPLHF,TGTGCCAGCAGCCTTACTACAGTTCCACCCCTCCACTTT
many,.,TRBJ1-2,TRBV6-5,CASSYSAGDYGYTF,TGTGCCAGCAGTTACTCAGCAGGGGACTATGGCTACACCTTC
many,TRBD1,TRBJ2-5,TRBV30,CAWSAGGRGSSGTQYF,TGTGCCTGGAGTGCAGGGGGCCGGGGCTCCAGCGGGACCCAGTACTTC
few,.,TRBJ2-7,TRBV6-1,CASIRDGSSRKQYF,TGTGCCAGCATCAGAGATGGATCGTCGAGAAAACAGTACTTC
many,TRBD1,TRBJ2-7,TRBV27,CASRPVTGGLPYEQYF,TGTGCCAGCCGGCCCGTGACAGGGGGACTACCCTACGAGCAGTACTTC
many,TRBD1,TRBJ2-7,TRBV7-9,CASSSPGTGVYEQYF,TGTGCCAGCAGCTCCCCCGGGACAGGAGTCTACGAGCAGTACTTC
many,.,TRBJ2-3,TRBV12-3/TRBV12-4,CASSSPGSDTQYF,TGTGCCAGCAGTTCGCCAGGGTCAGATACGCAGTATTTT
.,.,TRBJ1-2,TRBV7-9,CASQDLYGYTF,TGTGCCTCCCAGGACCTCTATGGCTACACCTTC
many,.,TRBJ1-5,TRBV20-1,CSAAQAGGQDQPQHF,TGCAGTGCTGCTCAGGCGGGGGGTCAGGATCAGCCCCAGCATTTT
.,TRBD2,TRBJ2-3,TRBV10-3,CAISESIAGEGTDTQYF,TGTGCCATCAGTGAGTCGATCGCGGGGGAGGGCACAGATACGCAGTATTTT
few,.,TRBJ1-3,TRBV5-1,CASSPLDGSSGNTIYF,TGCGCCAGCAGCCCCCTCGACGGGAGCTCTGGAAACACCATATATTTT
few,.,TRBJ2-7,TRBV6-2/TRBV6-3,CASSLWDLGEQYF,TGTGCCAGCAGTTTATGGGATTTGGGGGAGCAGTACTTC
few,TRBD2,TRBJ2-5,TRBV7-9,CASSLGLAGSQETQYF,TGTGCCAGCAGCTTAGGACTAGCGGGGAGCCAAGAGACCCAGTACTTC
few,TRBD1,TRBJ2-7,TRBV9,CASSGTGTGMVYEQYF,TGTGCCAGCAGCGGAACCGGGACAGGGATGGTCTACGAGCAGTACTTC
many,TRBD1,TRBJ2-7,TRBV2,CASTRAPGQSYEQYF,TGTGCCAGCACCCGAGCGCCGGGACAGTCCTACGAGCAGTACTTC
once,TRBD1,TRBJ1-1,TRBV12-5,CASGLWTGGLNTEAFF,TGTGCTAGTGGTTTATGGACAGGGGGCTTGAACACTGAAGCTTTCTTT
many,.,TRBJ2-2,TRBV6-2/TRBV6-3,CASSSDSNTGELFF,TGTGCCAGCAGCTCGGACTCGAACACCGGGGAGCTGTTTTTT
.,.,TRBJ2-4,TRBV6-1,CASRPDLLAKNIQYF,TGTGCCAGCAGACCTGATCTTCTAGCCAAAAACATTCAGTACTTC
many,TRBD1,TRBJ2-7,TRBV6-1,CASTNMGQGEYEQYF,TGTGCCAGCACCAACATGGGACAGGGCGAGTACGAGCAGTACTTC
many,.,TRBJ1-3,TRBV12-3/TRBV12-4,CASSFRLTSGNTIYF,TGTGCCAGCAGTTTTAGACTCACCTCTGGAAACACCATATATTTT
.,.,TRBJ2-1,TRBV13,CASSEGQRISYNEQFF,TGTGCCAGCAGCGAAGGACAGCGCATCTCCTACAATGAGCAGTTCTTC
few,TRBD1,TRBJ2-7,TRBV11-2,CASSFLGTGRGYEQYF,TGTGCCAGCAGCTTCTTGGGGACAGGGCGGGGGTACGAGCAGTACTTC
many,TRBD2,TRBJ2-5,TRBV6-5,CASSYVLAGGRETQYF,TGTGCCAGCAGTTACGTCCTAGCGGGGGGGAGGGAGACCCAGTACTTC
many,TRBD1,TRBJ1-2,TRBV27,CASRSTGGNYGYTF,TGTGCCAGCAGGTCGACAGGGGGCAACTATGGCTACACCTTC
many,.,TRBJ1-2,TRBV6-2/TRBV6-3,CASTGGPDYGYTF,TGTGCCAGCACGGGGGGGCCTGACTATGGCTACACCTTC
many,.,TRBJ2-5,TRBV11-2,CASSSVRTGETQYF,TGTGCCAGCAGCTCAGTCCGGACGGGAGAGACCCAGTACTTC
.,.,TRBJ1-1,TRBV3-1,CASSQDWAGNTEAFF,TGTGCCAGCAGCCAAGATTGGGCAGGTAACACTGAAGCTTTCTTT
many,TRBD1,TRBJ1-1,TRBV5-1,CASSWTGTNTEAFF,TGCGCCAGCAGCTGGACAGGGACGAACACTGAAGCTTTCTTT
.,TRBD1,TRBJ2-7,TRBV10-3,CAISDRDRGYEQYF,TGTGCCATCAGTGACCGGGACAGGGGATACGAGCAGTACTTC